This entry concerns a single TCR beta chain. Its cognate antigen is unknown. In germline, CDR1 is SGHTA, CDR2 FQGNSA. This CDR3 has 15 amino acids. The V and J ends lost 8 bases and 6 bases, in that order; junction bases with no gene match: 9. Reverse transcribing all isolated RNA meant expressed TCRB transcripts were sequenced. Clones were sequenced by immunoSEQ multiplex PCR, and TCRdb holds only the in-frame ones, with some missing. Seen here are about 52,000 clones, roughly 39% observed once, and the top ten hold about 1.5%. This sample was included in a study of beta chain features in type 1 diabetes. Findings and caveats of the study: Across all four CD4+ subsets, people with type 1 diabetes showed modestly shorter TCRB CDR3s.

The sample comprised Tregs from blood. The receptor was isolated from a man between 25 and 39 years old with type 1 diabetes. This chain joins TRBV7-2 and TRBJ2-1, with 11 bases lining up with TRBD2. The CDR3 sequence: CASGRGLAGGNEQFF. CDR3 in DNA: TGTGCCAGCGGAAGAGGTCTAGCGGGAGGCAATGAGCAGTTCTTC.